This passage covers 6 T cell receptor beta chains from one sample sequenced in a study of blood T cell repertoires in COVID-19. Sequenced by immunoSEQ multiplex PCR; TCRdb stores in-frame clones only, minus some. This sample has 200,000 to 250,000 clones, with 65% to 85% found just once. Material for sequencing was peripheral blood. These receptors were taken from a woman aged 60-70 years with acute or convalescent COVID-19.

The chain's CDR3 is CASSLAISGNTIYF. The CDR3 nucleotides read TGTGCCAGCTCTTTAGCGATCTCTGGAAACACCATATATTTT. The rearrangement joins TRBV6-5 to TRBJ1-3; D is ambiguous. The germline V and J ends were trimmed by 8 bases and 0 bases, with 11 bases remaining between them. The CDR3 has 14 amino acids. Germline V gene sequence: CDR1 MNHEY, CDR2 SVGAGI.

V and J are TRBV5-1 and TRBJ2-3, with 8 nucleotides matching TRBD2. The germline V gene encodes CDR1 SGHRS and CDR2 YFSETQ. The ends lost 2 bases at V and 5 bases at J; junction bases unmatched: 7. This CDR3 is 15 amino acids long. Here the CDR3 reads CASSLAGAGGDTQYF. Here the CDR3 DNA reads TGCGCCAGCAGCTTAGCGGGGGCCGGGGGAGATACGCAGTATTTT.

V is TRBV28 and J is TRBJ2-3; 7 bases map to TRBD2. Germline CDR1 MDHEN, CDR2 SYDVKM. The ends lost 6 bases at V and 2 bases at J; junction bases unmatched: 17. This CDR3 is 18 amino acids long. The CDR3 protein is CASSTIRAGTTNTDTQYF. For the CDR3, the DNA is TGTGCCAGCAGCACTATAAGAGCCGGGACTACTAACACAGATACGCAGTATTTT. Complete variable domain (other parts from reference TRBV28 and TRBJ2-3): DVKVTQSSRYLVKRTGEKVFLECVQDMDHENMFWYRQDPGLGLRLIYFSYDVKMKEKGDIPEGYSVSREKKERFSLILESASTNQTSMYLCASSTIRAGTTNTDTQYFGPGTRLTVL.

This rearrangement joins TRBV6-1 to TRBJ1-2; D is unresolved. CDR3 length: 14 residues. Per the germline V gene, CDR1 is MNHNS and CDR2 is SASEGT. Trimming cost V 2 bases and J 4 bases, with 11 bases left between them. The CDR3 reads CASSETPGPYGYTF. CDR3 bases: TGTGCCAGCAGTGAAACCCCAGGCCCCTATGGCTACACCTTC.

The chain carries TRBV3-1 (or the pseudogene TRBV3-2) and TRBJ2-2; 11 nucleotides line up with TRBD1. Germline values: CDR1 LGHDT, CDR2 YNNKEL (reference sequence). The CDR3 runs 15 residues. Trimming at V came to 4 bases and at J to 6 bases, leaving 4 bases not matched to a gene. The CDR3 DNA sequence: TGTGCCAGCAGCCCTAGGACAGGGGGCTCCGGGGAGCTGTTTTTT. Its protein product is CASSPRTGGSGELFF.

The rearrangement uses TRBV3-1 (or the pseudogene TRBV3-2) and TRBJ2-5; D gene uncertain. The CDR3 totals 14 residues. CDR1 LGHDT and CDR2 YNNKEL come from the germline V gene (reference sequence). Deletions cut 0 bases from V and 8 bases from J, with 13 bases between. The CDR3 reads CASSQDLELATQYF. In nucleotides, the CDR3 is TGTGCCAGCAGCCAAGATCTTGAGTTAGCAACCCAGTACTTC.